Presented here are 2 T cell receptor beta chains from one specimen sequenced in a study of blood T cell repertoires in COVID-19. Generated by immunoSEQ multiplex PCR, the TCRdb table keeps only in-frame clones and is missing some. This sample has roughly 110,000 clones, with 89% found just once. Sequencing was carried out using peripheral blood. These receptors were obtained from a man in his forties with active or convalescent COVID-19.

The rearrangement uses TRBV6-2 or TRBV6-3 and TRBJ1-2; 9 bases are shared with TRBD1. This CDR3 contains 14 residues. V was pared by 4 bases and J by 5 bases, with 5 bases of the junction left unmatched. In germline, CDR1 is MNHEY, CDR2 SVGEGT. The DNA of the CDR3 is TGTGCCAGCAGTTCCTCGACAGGGGGATATGGCTACACCTTC. Translating gives CASSSSTGGYGYTF.

V gene TRBV6-6 combines with J gene TRBJ1-5; a weak D match, TRBD1 (6 bases). Trimming stripped 2 bases from V and 6 bases from J, with 11 bases between. The V gene's germline CDR1 is MNHNY and CDR2 SVGAGI (reference sequence). CDR3 length equals 14 residues. CDR3: CASSYAGAGQPQHF. In DNA, the CDR3 is TGTGCCAGCAGTTACGCAGGGGCTGGTCAGCCCCAGCATTTT.